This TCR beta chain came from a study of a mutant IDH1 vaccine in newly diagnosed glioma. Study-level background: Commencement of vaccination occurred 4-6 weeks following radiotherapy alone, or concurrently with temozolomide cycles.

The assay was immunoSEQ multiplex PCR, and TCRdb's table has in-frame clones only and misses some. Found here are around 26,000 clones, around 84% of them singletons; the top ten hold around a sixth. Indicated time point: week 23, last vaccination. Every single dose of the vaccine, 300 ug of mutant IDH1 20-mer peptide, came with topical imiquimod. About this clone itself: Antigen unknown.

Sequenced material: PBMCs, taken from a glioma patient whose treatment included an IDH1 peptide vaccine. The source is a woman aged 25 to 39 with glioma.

In DNA form, the CDR3 reads TGTGCCAGCAGTGGCGAAGGGGCTAACTATGGCTACACCTTC. It codes for CASSGEGANYGYTF. The chain combines TRBV6-5 with TRBJ1-2; the D gene is possibly TRBD1 (5 bases). The germline gives CDR1 MNHEY, CDR2 SVGAGI. Trimming took 5 bases from V and 0 from J, leaving 10 bases between them. This CDR3 region has 14 residues.